The rows below give T cell receptor beta chains drawn from one sample of a study of cytomegalovirus exposure and HLA in healthy donors. The data were produced by immunoSEQ multiplex PCR, yet TCRdb's version contains in-frame clones alone and is incomplete. This sample has approximately 65,000 clones, with around 96% found just once. Sequenced material: PBMCs. The receptors here all came from a woman aged 18-35 years in good health and CMV-seropositive. The CDR3 runs from the conserved cysteine through the conserved F or W. The order of the fields is clone size, V gene, D gene, J gene, CDR3 DNA, CDR3 protein. A D gene is named only where the DNA matches it firmly. Part of the rows lack a size; the others show once, few, many or a class for expanded clones.

abundance: .
v_gene: TRBV7-8
d_gene: TRBD2
j_gene: TRBJ2-7
CDR3nt: TGTGCCAGCAGCTTTCTAGCGGGAGGGCCTCGGGACGAGCAGTACTTC
CDR3aa: CASSFLAGGPRDEQYF

abundance: .
v_gene: TRBV7-3
d_gene: TRBD2
j_gene: TRBJ2-3
CDR3nt: TGTGCCAGCAGCTCCAACGGGCTAGCGGGGGATCAGGAGTATTTT
CDR3aa: CASSSNGLAGDQEYF

abundance: few
v_gene: TRBV2
d_gene: .
j_gene: TRBJ1-2
CDR3nt: TGTGCCAGCAGGGACCAGGGGCCTTCTCCTGGCTACACCTTC
CDR3aa: CASRDQGPSPGYTF

abundance: .
v_gene: TRBV4-3
d_gene: .
j_gene: TRBJ2-7
CDR3nt: TGCGCCAGCAGCCAAGATCAGGGGAGCGACGAGCAGTACTTC
CDR3aa: CASSQDQGSDEQYF

abundance: .
v_gene: TRBV15
d_gene: TRBD1
j_gene: TRBJ1-2
CDR3nt: TGTGCCACCAGCACCGGGACAGGGTTTGGCTACACCTTC
CDR3aa: CATSTGTGFGYTF

abundance: .
v_gene: TRBV5-3
d_gene: TRBD1
j_gene: TRBJ2-2
CDR3nt: TGTGCCAGAGGACAGGTTCGGACAGGGGGCTACCCTTCGAGCACCGGGGAGCTGTTTTTT
CDR3aa: CARGQVRTGGYPSSTGELFF

abundance: .
v_gene: TRBV30
d_gene: TRBD2
j_gene: TRBJ2-2
CDR3nt: TGTGCCTGGGGCAATTGGGGGGGAATCACCGGGGAGCTGTTTTTT
CDR3aa: CAWGNWGGITGELFF

abundance: .
v_gene: TRBV4-3
d_gene: .
j_gene: TRBJ2-5
CDR3nt: TGCGCCAGCAGCCAAGAGTGGTCGGGAAAGACCCAGTACTTC
CDR3aa: CASSQEWSGKTQYF

abundance: .
v_gene: TRBV19
d_gene: .
j_gene: TRBJ2-1
CDR3nt: TGTGCCAGTAGTCCTCGGACAGATCTAGCGGAAGCTTTGTACAATGAGCAGTTCTTC
CDR3aa: CASSPRTDLAEALYNEQFF

abundance: .
v_gene: TRBV28
d_gene: .
j_gene: TRBJ1-1
CDR3nt: TGTGCCAGCAGTTTATACAGGGTGAAGGCTTTCTTT
CDR3aa: CASSLYRVKAFF

abundance: .
v_gene: TRBV15
d_gene: TRBD1
j_gene: TRBJ2-3
CDR3nt: TGTGCCACCAGCAGAGAACAGGGGGCCAGCACAGATACGCAGTATTTT
CDR3aa: CATSREQGASTDTQYF

abundance: .
v_gene: TRBV14
d_gene: .
j_gene: TRBJ1-3
CDR3nt: TGTGCCAGCAGCCAAGACGTCGGGGGAAACACCATATATTTT
CDR3aa: CASSQDVGGNTIYF

abundance: .
v_gene: TRBV19
d_gene: .
j_gene: TRBJ2-3
CDR3nt: TGTGCCAGTAGTACCGGCCCGGACGGGCGGGACTGGGCAGATACGCAGTATTTT
CDR3aa: CASSTGPDGRDWADTQYF

abundance: .
v_gene: TRBV7-8
d_gene: TRBD1
j_gene: TRBJ1-5
CDR3nt: TGTGCCAGCAGCTCTGGAGACAGGGTAAATCAGCCCCAGCATTTT
CDR3aa: CASSSGDRVNQPQHF

abundance: .
v_gene: TRBV27
d_gene: .
j_gene: TRBJ2-1
CDR3nt: TGTGCCAGCAGTCCCGGGGTTTCGAAGCAGTTCTTC
CDR3aa: CASSPGVSKQFF

abundance: .
v_gene: TRBV11-3
d_gene: TRBD2
j_gene: TRBJ2-7
CDR3nt: TGTGCCAGCAGCTTTGAGGGACTAGCGGGTGAGCAGTACTTC
CDR3aa: CASSFEGLAGEQYF

abundance: once
v_gene: TRBV11-2
d_gene: .
j_gene: TRBJ2-1
CDR3nt: TGTGCCAGCAGCGGGGGGCGGGGGCCCAATGAGCAGTTCTTC
CDR3aa: CASSGGRGPNEQFF

abundance: .
v_gene: TRBV7-2
d_gene: TRBD2
j_gene: TRBJ2-7
CDR3nt: TGTGCCAGCAGCTCCGAAGGACTAGCGGGACGGAGGGACTACGAGCAGTACTTC
CDR3aa: CASSSEGLAGRRDYEQYF

abundance: once
v_gene: TRBV9
d_gene: TRBD2
j_gene: TRBJ2-5
CDR3nt: TGTGCCAGCAGCGTTTATGGACTAGCGGGTACTCAAGAGACCCAGTACTTC
CDR3aa: CASSVYGLAGTQETQYF

abundance: .
v_gene: TRBV28
d_gene: .
j_gene: TRBJ1-2
CDR3nt: TGTGCCACCAGCCAGGGAAAATCCTATGGCTACACCTTC
CDR3aa: CATSQGKSYGYTF

abundance: .
v_gene: TRBV9
d_gene: .
j_gene: TRBJ2-1
CDR3nt: TGTGCCAGCAGCGTAGATATATACAATGAGCAGTTCTTC
CDR3aa: CASSVDIYNEQFF

abundance: .
v_gene: TRBV19
d_gene: TRBD2
j_gene: TRBJ2-1
CDR3nt: TGTGCCAGTAGTATACGAGGACTAGCGGGAGGGCCCGGGTTCTTC
CDR3aa: CASSIRGLAGGPGFF

abundance: .
v_gene: TRBV19
d_gene: TRBD1
j_gene: TRBJ2-7
CDR3nt: TGTGCCAGTAGTATAAGGAAAGGGATGGACAGGGGCTCCCCCTACGAGCAGTACTTC
CDR3aa: CASSIRKGMDRGSPYEQYF

abundance: .
v_gene: TRBV7-9
d_gene: .
j_gene: TRBJ1-2
CDR3nt: TGTGCCAGCAGACCGCAGACGGGCTATGGCTACACCTTC
CDR3aa: CASRPQTGYGYTF

abundance: .
v_gene: TRBV18
d_gene: TRBD1
j_gene: TRBJ1-4
CDR3nt: TGTGCCAGCTCACTAGACAGGGGAACAACTAATGAAAAACTGTTTTTT
CDR3aa: CASSLDRGTTNEKLFF

abundance: once
v_gene: TRBV20-1
d_gene: .
j_gene: TRBJ2-7
CDR3nt: TGCAGTGTCATCTACGGCTACGAGCAGTACTTC
CDR3aa: CSVIYGYEQYF

abundance: .
v_gene: TRBV4-1
d_gene: .
j_gene: TRBJ1-1
CDR3nt: TGCGCCAGCAGCCAAATGCCCGGGGGGCCTGAAGCTTTCTTT
CDR3aa: CASSQMPGGPEAFF